These T cell receptor beta chains were read from a single sample in a study of cytomegalovirus exposure and HLA in healthy donors. Using immunoSEQ multiplex PCR, the repertoire was profiled, and TCRdb retains in-frame clones only, with some absent. The repertoire holds 95,000 to 150,000 clones, with roughly 80% as singletons. Material for sequencing was PBMCs. The receptor source for this set is a young man in good health and CMV-seronegative. Each CDR3 is given without its conserved first and last residue. A D gene is named only where the DNA matches it firmly.

V gene	J gene	D gene	CDR3 protein
TRBV25-1	TRBJ2-1	-	ASRRTGGVNNEQF
TRBV5-4	TRBJ2-7	TRBD1	ASSSGSGQGLYEQY
TRBV5-1	-	-	ASSLDPGHYSYEQY
TRBV30	TRBJ2-6	TRBD1	AWSPGTGNSGANGLT
TRBV28	TRBJ2-3	-	ASSIGGAGALTDTQY
TRBV6-1	TRBJ2-3	TRBD2	ASSEFSGGADTQY
TRBV27	TRBJ2-3	-	ASSSSPGSTDTQY
TRBV27	TRBJ1-5	-	ASSLNRGNQPQH
TRBV28	TRBJ1-2	TRBD1	ASSLNRGYGYT
TRBV6-1	TRBJ2-7	-	ASSEGGRDPYEQY
TRBV25-1	TRBJ2-3	TRBD2	ASSETRSSGEDTQY
TRBV5-4	-	-	ASSLSAGARREQY
TRBV30	TRBJ1-1	TRBD1	AGDRKMNTEAF
TRBV5-1	TRBJ2-2	-	ASSFGGNTGELF
TRBV6-5	TRBJ1-5	TRBD1	ASSPDRGGPQH
TRBV7-2	TRBJ2-1	TRBD2	ASSLAGLAGGGNEQF
TRBV5-5	TRBJ2-2	TRBD1	ASSLMDRGQYTGELF
TRBV7-9	TRBJ1-1	-	ASSSGQYTEAF
TRBV7-9	TRBJ1-1	TRBD1	ASSLGEQGWTEAF
TRBV6-1	TRBJ1-1	TRBD1	ASSDNRGNTEAF
TRBV9	TRBJ1-1	-	ASSTIDRPAEAF
TRBV9	TRBJ1-1	TRBD1	ASSVDGQGGTEAF
TRBV7-6	TRBJ1-1	-	ASSLVGGNTEAF
TRBV6-5	TRBJ2-3	-	ASSPGGALNTQY
TRBV6-6	TRBJ2-7	TRBD1	ASSSRTGDTYEQY
TRBV18	TRBJ1-5	-	ASSPDRGYQPQH
TRBV19	TRBJ2-2	-	ASSIDESRAAGQNTGELF
TRBV4-1	TRBJ2-1	TRBD1	ASRSYRDSPTYNEQF
TRBV2	TRBJ2-5	TRBD2	ASSEVRGGRETQY
TRBV10-3	TRBJ2-7	TRBD1	AISESLGTDMYEQY
TRBV28	TRBJ2-7	TRBD1	ASRTGFYEQY
TRBV19	TRBJ1-2	TRBD1	ASTLDRFYGYT
TRBV19	TRBJ1-1	-	ASSRTATEAF
TRBV5-1	TRBJ2-7	-	ASSLAAPGAHLSYEQY
TRBV5-1	TRBJ2-3	TRBD1	ASSPDRGRTDTQY
TRBV6-1	TRBJ2-3	TRBD1	ASRGTGGADTQY
TRBV15	TRBJ1-2	TRBD1	ATSAGDRGYGYT
TRBV5-6	-	TRBD1	ASSFRDRVREQY
TRBV11-2	TRBJ1-6	TRBD1	ASSLVQGAPNSPLH
TRBV18	TRBJ2-3	TRBD2	ATTQNRLAVSTDTQY
TRBV25-1	TRBJ1-2	-	ASSELGESGYT
TRBV10-1	TRBJ2-7	TRBD1	ASSEGQGRAYEQY
TRBV27	TRBJ2-4	-	ASSLRGGSKNIQY
TRBV7-9	TRBJ2-3	TRBD1	ASSPRDRDADTQY
TRBV6-5	TRBJ2-7	-	ASSYSVTNRPYEQY
TRBV4-3	TRBJ1-2	-	ASSLARNYGYT
TRBV13	TRBJ1-2	TRBD1	ASSLAWTGIYGYT
TRBV28	TRBJ1-2	TRBD1	ASSRDSNYGYT
TRBV2	TRBJ2-2	-	ASGEGTRPGELF
TRBV5-4	TRBJ2-1	-	ASSPKQGNNNEQF
TRBV11-2	TRBJ1-1	-	ASSSRQAQNTEAF
TRBV10-1	TRBJ2-2	-	ASSEIRFTGELF
TRBV2	TRBJ2-3	-	AARQEPTDTQY
TRBV5-6	TRBJ2-7	TRBD1	ASSLSGDRREQY
TRBV21-1	TRBJ1-2	-	ASSDLTGYYGYT
TRBV14	TRBJ2-7	-	ASSFRFAGPSYEQY
TRBV4-1	TRBJ2-2	-	ASSQDPSAADTGELF
TRBV4-3	TRBJ1-4	-	ASSQDSGASEKLF
TRBV9	TRBJ2-1	-	ASSAFGTGTSSYNEQF